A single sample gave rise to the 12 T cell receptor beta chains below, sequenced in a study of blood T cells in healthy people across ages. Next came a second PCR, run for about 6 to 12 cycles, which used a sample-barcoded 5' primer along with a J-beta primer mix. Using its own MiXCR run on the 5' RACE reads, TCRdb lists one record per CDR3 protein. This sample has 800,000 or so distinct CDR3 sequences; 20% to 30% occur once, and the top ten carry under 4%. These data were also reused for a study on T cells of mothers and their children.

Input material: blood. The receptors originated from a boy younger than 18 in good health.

CDR3 DNA sequence: TGTGCCAGCAGGCTGACAGTGACGGCTGAAGCTTTCTTT. Translating gives CASRLTVTAEAFF. This chain uses TRBV6-5 with TRBJ1-1, with TRBD1 as a possible D gene (5 bases). Between the trimmed V and J ends, which lost 6 bases and 6 bases, there was a span of 14 bases. The CDR3 length is 13 residues. Germline V gives CDR1 MNHEY, CDR2 SVGAGI.

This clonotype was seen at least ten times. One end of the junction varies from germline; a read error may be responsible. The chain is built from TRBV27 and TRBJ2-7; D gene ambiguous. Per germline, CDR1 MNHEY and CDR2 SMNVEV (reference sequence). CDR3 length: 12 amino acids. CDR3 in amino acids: CASSLRGGEQYF. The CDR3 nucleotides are TGTGCCAGCAGTTTAAGAGGCGGCGAGCAGTACTTT.

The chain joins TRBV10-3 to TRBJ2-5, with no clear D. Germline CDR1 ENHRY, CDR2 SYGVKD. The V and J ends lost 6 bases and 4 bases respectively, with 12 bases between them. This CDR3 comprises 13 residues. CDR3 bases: TGTGCCATCAGCGTGGGTGGGTCAGAGACCCAGTACTTC. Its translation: CAISVGGSETQYF.

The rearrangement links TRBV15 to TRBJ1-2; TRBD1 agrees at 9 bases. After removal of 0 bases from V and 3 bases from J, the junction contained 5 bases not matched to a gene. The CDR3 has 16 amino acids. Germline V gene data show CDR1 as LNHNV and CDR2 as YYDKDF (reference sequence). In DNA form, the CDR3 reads TGTGCCACCAGCAGAGAATTGACAGGGGGGGACTATGGCTACACCTTC. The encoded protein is CATSRELTGGDYGYTF. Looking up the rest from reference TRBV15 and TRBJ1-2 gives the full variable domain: DAMVIQNPRYQVTQFGKPVTLSCSQTLNHNVMYWYQQKSSQAPKLLFHYYDKDFNNEADTPDNFQSRRPNTSFCFLDIRSPGLGDTAMYLCATSRELTGGDYGYTFGSGTRLTVV.

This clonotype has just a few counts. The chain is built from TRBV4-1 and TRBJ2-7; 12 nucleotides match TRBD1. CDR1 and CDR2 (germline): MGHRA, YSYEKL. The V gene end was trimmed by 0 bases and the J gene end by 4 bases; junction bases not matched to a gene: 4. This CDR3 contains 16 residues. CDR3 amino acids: CASSQEGGQGAYEQYF. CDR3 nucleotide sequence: TGCGCCAGCAGCCAAGAGGGGGGACAGGGGGCGTACGAGCAGTACTTC.

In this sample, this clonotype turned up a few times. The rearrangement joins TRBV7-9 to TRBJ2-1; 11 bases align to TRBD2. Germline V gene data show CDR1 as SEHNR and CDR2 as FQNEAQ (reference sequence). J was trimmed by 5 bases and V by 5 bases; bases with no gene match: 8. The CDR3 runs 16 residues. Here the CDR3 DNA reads TGTGCCAGCAGCAGCAGACTAGCGGGGACCCACAATGAGCAGTTCTTC. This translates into CASSSRLAGTHNEQFF.

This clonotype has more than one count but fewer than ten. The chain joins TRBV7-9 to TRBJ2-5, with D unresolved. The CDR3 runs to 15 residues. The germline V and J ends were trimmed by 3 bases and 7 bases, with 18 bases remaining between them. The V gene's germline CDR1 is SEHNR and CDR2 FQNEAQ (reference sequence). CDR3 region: CASSFRAINPGTQYF. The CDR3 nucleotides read TGTGCCAGCAGCTTCCGGGCCATAAACCCGGGGACCCAGTACTTC. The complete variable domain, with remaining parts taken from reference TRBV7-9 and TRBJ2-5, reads DTGVSQNPRHKITKRGQNVTFRCDPISEHNRLYWYRQTLGQGPEFLTYFQNEAQLEKSRLLSDRFSAERPKGSFSTLEIQRTEQGDSAMYLCASSFRAINPGTQYFGPGTRLLVL.

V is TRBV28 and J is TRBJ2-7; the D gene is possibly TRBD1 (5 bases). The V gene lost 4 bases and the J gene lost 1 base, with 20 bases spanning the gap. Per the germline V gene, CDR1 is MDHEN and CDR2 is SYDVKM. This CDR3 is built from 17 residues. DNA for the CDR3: TGTGCCAGCAGTTCTCCCTTCGGCAGGGCCCTATCCTACGAGCAGTACTTC. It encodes CASSSPFGRALSYEQYF.

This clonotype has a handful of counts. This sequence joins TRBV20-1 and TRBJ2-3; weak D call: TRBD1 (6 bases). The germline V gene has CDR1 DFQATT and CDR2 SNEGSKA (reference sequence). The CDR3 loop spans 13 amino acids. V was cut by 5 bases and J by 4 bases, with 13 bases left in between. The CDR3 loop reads CSAASDSADTQYF. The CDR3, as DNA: TGCAGTGCTGCCTCGGACAGTGCAGATACGCAGTATTTT.

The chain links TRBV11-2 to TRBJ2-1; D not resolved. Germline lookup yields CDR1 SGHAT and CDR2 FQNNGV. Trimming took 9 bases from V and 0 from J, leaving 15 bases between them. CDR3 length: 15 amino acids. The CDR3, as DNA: TGTGCCAGTATGTGGGCCCCCGGCTCCTACAATGAGCAGTTCTTC. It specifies CASMWAPGSYNEQFF.

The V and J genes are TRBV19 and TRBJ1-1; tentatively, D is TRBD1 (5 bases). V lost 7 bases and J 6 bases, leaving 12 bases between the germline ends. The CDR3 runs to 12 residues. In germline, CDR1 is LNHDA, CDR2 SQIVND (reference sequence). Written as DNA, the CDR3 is TGTGCCAGTAAGGCAGGGAATTCTGAAGCTTTCTTT. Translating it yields CASKAGNSEAFF.

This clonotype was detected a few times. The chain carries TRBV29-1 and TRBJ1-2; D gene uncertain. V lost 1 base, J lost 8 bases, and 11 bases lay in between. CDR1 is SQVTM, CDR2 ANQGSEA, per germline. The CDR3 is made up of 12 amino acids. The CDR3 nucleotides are TGCAGCGTTGAAGTACTCGGTTTCGGCTACACCTTC. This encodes CSVEVLGFGYTF.